This passage covers 4 T cell receptor beta chains from one sample sequenced in a study of early T cells in non-severe SARS-CoV-2 infection. Each CDR3 protein gets one entry after TCRdb re-called the 5' RACE reads with MiXCR. The profile shows tens of thousands of distinct CDR3 sequences, 9.5% to 13% of them singletons. The sequenced material came from whole blood. The receptors come from an adult who was a healthcare worker with PCR-confirmed SARS-CoV-2 infection or an uninfected control (not recorded which).

This chain uses TRBV11-2 with TRBJ2-7; TRBD2 is a possible D gene (5 bases). This CDR3 has 13 residues. With 4 bases removed from V and 2 bases from J, the gap between germline ends came to 9 bases. Germline-derived CDR1 and CDR2 are SGHAT and FQNNGV. In DNA, the CDR3 is TGTGCCAGCAGCTATGCGGGCCCCTACGAGCAGTACTTC. This translates into CASSYAGPYEQYF.

The CDR3 nucleotides are TGTGCCAGCAGCCCCATCGACAGGACTCACGAGCAGTACTTC. Translated: CASSPIDRTHEQYF. V is TRBV28 and J is TRBJ2-7, with a weak D call TRBD1 (6 bases). Germline CDR1 MDHEN, CDR2 SYDVKM. V shed 6 bases and J shed 5 bases, with 17 bases lying between them. The CDR3 totals 14 residues.

This clonotype occurred a few times. The chain recombines TRBV13 with TRBJ2-2, with D possibly TRBD2 on 6 matching bases. Germline V gene lookup returns CDR1 PRHDT and CDR2 FYEKMQ (reference sequence). The CDR3 extends over 17 amino acids. V was shortened by 2 bases and J by 6 bases, with 19 bases between the two germline ends. The CDR3 spells CASSLRGGRSSAGELFF. The CDR3 bases are TGTGCCAGCAGCTTACGGGGAGGCAGGTCCTCGGCCGGGGAGCTGTTTTTT.

In this sample, this clonotype turned up many times. This chain's CDR3 is CASSLMGDRKETQYF. Written as DNA, the CDR3 is TGCGCCAGCAGCTTGATGGGAGACAGAAAAGAGACCCAGTACTTC. The rearrangement links TRBV5-1 to TRBJ2-5, with D perhaps TRBD1 or TRBD2 (5 bases each). V lost 1 base and J lost 3, with 13 bases in between. Looked up from germline, CDR1 is SGHRS and CDR2 is YFSETQ. The CDR3 runs 15 residues. Full variable domain (outside the CDR3, taken from reference TRBV5-1 and TRBJ2-5): KAGVTQTPRYLIKTRGQQVTLSCSPISGHRSVSWYQQTPGQGLQFLFEYFSETQRNKGNFPGRFSGRQFSNSRSEMNVSTLELGDSALYLCASSLMGDRKETQYFGPGTRLLVL.